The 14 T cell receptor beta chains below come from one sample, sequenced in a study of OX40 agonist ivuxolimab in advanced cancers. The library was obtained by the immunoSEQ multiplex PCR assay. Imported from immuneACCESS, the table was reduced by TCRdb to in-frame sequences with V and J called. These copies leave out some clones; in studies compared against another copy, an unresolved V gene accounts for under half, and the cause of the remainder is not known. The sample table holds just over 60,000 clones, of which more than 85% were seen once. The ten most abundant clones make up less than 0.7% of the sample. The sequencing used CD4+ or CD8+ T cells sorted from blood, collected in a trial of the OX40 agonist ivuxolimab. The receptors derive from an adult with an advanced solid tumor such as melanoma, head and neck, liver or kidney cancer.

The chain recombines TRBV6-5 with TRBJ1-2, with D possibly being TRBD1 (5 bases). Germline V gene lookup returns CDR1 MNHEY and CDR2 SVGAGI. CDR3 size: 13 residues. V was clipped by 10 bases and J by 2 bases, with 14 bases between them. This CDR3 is CATKRQSNYGYTF. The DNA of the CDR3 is TGTGCCACTAAACGACAGTCCAACTATGGCTACACCTTC.

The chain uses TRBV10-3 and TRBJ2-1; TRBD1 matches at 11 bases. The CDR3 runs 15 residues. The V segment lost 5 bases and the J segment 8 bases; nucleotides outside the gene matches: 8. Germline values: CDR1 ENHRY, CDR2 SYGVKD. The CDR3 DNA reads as TGTGCCATCAGTAAAGGACAGGGGGCCGTTGATGAGCAGTTCTTC. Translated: CAISKGQGAVDEQFF.

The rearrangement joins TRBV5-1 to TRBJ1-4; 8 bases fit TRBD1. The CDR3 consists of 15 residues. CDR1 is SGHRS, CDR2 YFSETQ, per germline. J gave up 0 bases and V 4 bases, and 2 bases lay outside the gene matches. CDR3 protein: CASSMTGATNEKLFF. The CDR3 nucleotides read TGCGCCAGCAGCATGACAGGGGCAACTAATGAAAAACTGTTTTTT.

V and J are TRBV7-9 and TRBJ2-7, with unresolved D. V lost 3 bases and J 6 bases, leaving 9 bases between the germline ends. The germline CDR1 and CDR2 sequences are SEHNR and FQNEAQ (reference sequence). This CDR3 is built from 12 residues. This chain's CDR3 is CASSLRPLEQYF. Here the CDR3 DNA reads TGTGCCAGCAGCTTGAGGCCTCTCGAGCAGTACTTC.

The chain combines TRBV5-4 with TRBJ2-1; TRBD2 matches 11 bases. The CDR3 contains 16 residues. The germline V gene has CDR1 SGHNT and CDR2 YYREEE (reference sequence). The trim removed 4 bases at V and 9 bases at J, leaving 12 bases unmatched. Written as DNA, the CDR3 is TGTGCCAGCAGCCAACCTACTAGCGGGGGTACAACTGAGCAGTTCTTC. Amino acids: CASSQPTSGGTTEQFF.

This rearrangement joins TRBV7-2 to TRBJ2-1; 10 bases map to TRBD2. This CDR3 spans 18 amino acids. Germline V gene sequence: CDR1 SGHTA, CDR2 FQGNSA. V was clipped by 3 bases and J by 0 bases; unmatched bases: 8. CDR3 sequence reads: CASSFGLAGVTSYNEQFF. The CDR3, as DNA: TGTGCCAGCAGCTTCGGCCTAGCGGGAGTTACCTCCTACAATGAGCAGTTCTTC. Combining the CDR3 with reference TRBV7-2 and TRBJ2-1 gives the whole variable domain GAGVSQSPSNKVTEKGKDVELRCDPISGHTALYWYRQSLGQGLEFLIYFQGNSAPDKSGLPSDRFSAERTGGSVSTLTIQRTQQEDSAVYLCASSFGLAGVTSYNEQFFGPGTRLTVL.

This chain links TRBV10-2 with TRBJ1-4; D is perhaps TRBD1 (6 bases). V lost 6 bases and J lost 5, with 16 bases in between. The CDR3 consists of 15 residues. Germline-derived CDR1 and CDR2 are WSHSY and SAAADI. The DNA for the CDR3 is TGCGCCAGCAGGGCGTCAGGGGCCGTAAATGAAAAACTGTTTTTT. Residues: CASRASGAVNEKLFF.

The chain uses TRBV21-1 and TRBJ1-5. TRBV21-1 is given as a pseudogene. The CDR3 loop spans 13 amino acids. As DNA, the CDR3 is TGTGCCAGCAGCAAAGCGTGGGGGCAGCCCCAGCATTTT. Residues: CASSKAWGQPQHF.

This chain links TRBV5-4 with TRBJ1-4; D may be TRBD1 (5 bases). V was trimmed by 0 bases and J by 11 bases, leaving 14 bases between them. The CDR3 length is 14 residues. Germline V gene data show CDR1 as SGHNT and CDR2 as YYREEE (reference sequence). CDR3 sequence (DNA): TGTGCCAGCAGCTTGGGAGGGCCGGGGGAGAAACTGTTTTTT. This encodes CASSLGGPGEKLFF.

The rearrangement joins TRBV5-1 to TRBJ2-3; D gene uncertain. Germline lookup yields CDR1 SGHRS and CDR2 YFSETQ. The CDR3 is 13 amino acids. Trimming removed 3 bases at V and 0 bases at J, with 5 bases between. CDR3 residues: CASSWGSTDTQYF. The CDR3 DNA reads TGCGCCAGCAGCTGGGGTAGCACAGATACGCAGTATTTT.

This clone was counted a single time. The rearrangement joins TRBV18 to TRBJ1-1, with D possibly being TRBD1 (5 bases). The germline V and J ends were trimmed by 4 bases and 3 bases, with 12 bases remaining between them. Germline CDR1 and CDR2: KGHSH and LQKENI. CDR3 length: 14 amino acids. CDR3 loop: CASSQQGKDTEAFF. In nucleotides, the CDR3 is TGTGCCAGCTCACAGCAGGGTAAGGACACTGAAGCTTTCTTT.

In DNA, the CDR3 is TGTGCCAGTAGTAGACAGGGGGCCCATGGCTACACCTTC. The encoded protein is CASSRQGAHGYTF. The chain joins TRBV19 to TRBJ1-2, with 10 nucleotides matching TRBD1. V shed 4 bases, J shed 6 bases, and the junction held 2 bases outside the gene matches. The CDR3 has 13 residues. CDR1 and CDR2 from the germline V gene are LNHDA and SQIVND (reference sequence). Filled out from reference TRBV19 and TRBJ1-2, the complete variable domain reads DGGITQSPKYLFRKEGQNVTLSCEQNLNHDAMYWYRQDPGQGLRLIYYSQIVNDFQKGDIAEGYSVSREKKESFPLTVTSAQKNPTAFYLCASSRQGAHGYTFGSGTRLTVV.

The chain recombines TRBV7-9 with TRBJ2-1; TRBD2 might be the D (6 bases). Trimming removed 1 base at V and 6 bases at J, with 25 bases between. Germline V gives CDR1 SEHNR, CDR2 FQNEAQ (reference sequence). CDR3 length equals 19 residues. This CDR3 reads CASSLGGTGSILGINEQFF. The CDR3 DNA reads TGTGCCAGCAGCTTAGGGGGGACTGGGTCGATATTGGGGATCAATGAGCAGTTCTTC.

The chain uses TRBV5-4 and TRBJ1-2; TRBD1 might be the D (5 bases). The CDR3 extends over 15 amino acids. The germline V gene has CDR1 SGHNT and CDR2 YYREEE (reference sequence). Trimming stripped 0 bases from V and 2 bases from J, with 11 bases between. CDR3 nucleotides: TGTGCCAGCAGCTTGGAAGGCAGGGTGAACTATGGCTACACCTTC. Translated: CASSLEGRVNYGYTF.